A selection of T cell receptor beta chains follows, all from one sample in a study of blood T cell repertoires in COVID-19. Here immunoSEQ multiplex PCR was the method, and the copy in TCRdb shows in-frame clones only, minus some. The sample lists 190,000 or so clones; about 82% were seen once. The sample comprised PBMCs or T cells enriched from blood (not recorded which). These receptor sequences come from a woman aged 30 to 39 who had recovered from COVID-19. Both conserved end residues are part of each CDR3. A D gene is named only where the DNA matches it firmly. The size of a clone is reported for some rows only, either as once, few or many, or as a class for expanded clones.

clone size	J gene	V gene	D gene	CDR3 protein	CDR3 DNA
-	TRBJ2-6	TRBV3-1/TRBV3-2	-	CASSPRLPYSGANVLTF	TGTGCCAGCAGCCCCCGACTCCCTTACTCTGGGGCCAACGTCCTGACTTTC
many	TRBJ1-4	TRBV5-1	TRBD1	CASSLRDRNEKLFF	TGCGCCAGCAGCCTCCGGGACAGAAATGAAAAACTGTTTTTT
-	TRBJ2-5	TRBV5-4	-	CASSFLARETQYF	TGTGCCAGCAGCTTCCTAGCGCGGGAGACCCAGTACTTC
-	TRBJ2-3	TRBV19	TRBD2	CASSTGLAGGPSTDTQYF	TGTGCCAGTAGTACCGGACTAGCGGGAGGGCCGAGCACAGATACGCAGTATTTT
-	TRBJ1-2	TRBV5-6	-	CASSLTSNYGYTF	TGTGCCAGCAGCCTGACATCTAACTATGGCTACACCTTC
-	TRBJ1-3	TRBV24-1	-	CATSDSWTPRSSGNTIYF	TGTGCCACCAGTGATTCATGGACACCAAGGAGCTCTGGAAACACCATATATTTT
-	TRBJ1-5	TRBV19	-	CASSIQGCQPQHF	TGTGCCAGTAGTATCCAGGGATGTCAGCCCCAGCATTTT
-	TRBJ2-4	TRBV4-1	-	CASSQPGEGFVAKNIQYF	TGCGCCAGCAGCCAACCCGGAGAGGGATTTGTGGCCAAAAACATTCAGTACTTC
-	TRBJ1-5	TRBV6-1	-	CASSEREGAQPQHF	TGTGCCAGCAGTGAACGAGAGGGTGCACAGCCCCAGCATTTT
-	TRBJ2-1	TRBV28	-	CASRGGDGYNEQFF	TGTGCCAGCAGAGGGGGAGATGGTTACAATGAGCAGTTCTTC
-	TRBJ2-7	TRBV25-1	TRBD2	CASSPGGSYEQYF	TGTGCCAGCAGCCCGGGGGGCTCCTACGAGCAGTACTTC
-	TRBJ1-1	TRBV6-5	TRBD1	CASRGQGAAFF	TGTGCCAGCAGAGGACAGGGGGCGGCTTTCTTT
few	TRBJ2-7	TRBV4-2	-	CASSQYTQEQYF	TGTGCCAGCAGCCAATACACACAGGAGCAGTACTTC
once	TRBJ1-2	TRBV2	-	CAGRDTNYGYTF	TGTGCCGGCCGGGACACAAACTATGGCTACACCTTC
once	TRBJ2-7	TRBV5-1	-	CASSLEGTRLDEQYF	TGCGCCAGCAGCTTGGAAGGGACACGTTTGGACGAGCAGTACTTC
-	TRBJ2-1	TRBV27	-	CASSSLLDNEQFF	TGTGCCAGCAGTTCCCTACTTGACAATGAGCAGTTCTTC
-	TRBJ1-2	TRBV10-3	TRBD1	CAISESGTGNYGYTF	TGTGCCATCAGTGAATCCGGGACAGGGAACTATGGCTACACCTTC
-	TRBJ2-1	TRBV27	-	CASSPFYSYNEQFF	TGTGCCAGCAGTCCCTTTTACAGTTACAATGAGCAGTTCTTC
-	TRBJ2-1	TRBV27	-	CASMKGGPYSYNEQFF	TGTGCCAGCATGAAAGGAGGACCGTACTCCTACAATGAGCAGTTCTTC
-	TRBJ2-7	TRBV5-1	TRBD2	CASSSGLAGGTGQYF	TGCGCCAGCAGCTCCGGACTAGCGGGAGGGACGGGGCAGTACTTC
-	TRBJ2-4	TRBV28	-	CASSLRDSKNIQYF	TGTGCCAGCAGTTTACGGGACTCCAAAAACATTCAGTACTTC
-	TRBJ1-4	TRBV27	-	CASSFPLVFEKLFF	TGTGCCAGCAGTTTCCCTTTAGTATTTGAAAAACTGTTTTTT
once	TRBJ1-2	TRBV6-5	TRBD1	CASRAGTAYGYTF	TGTGCCAGCAGAGCCGGGACAGCCTATGGCTACACCTTC
-	TRBJ2-2	TRBV5-4	TRBD2	CASSWDRTSGTGELFF	TGTGCCAGCAGCTGGGACAGGACTAGCGGGACCGGGGAGCTGTTTTTT
-	TRBJ2-7	TRBV18	TRBD2	CASSQSTTSGSYEQYF	TGTGCCAGCTCCCAAAGCACGACTAGCGGGAGCTACGAGCAGTACTTC
-	TRBJ2-7	TRBV7-9	TRBD1	CASSYRDREYEQYF	TGTGCCAGCAGCTACCGGGACAGGGAGTACGAGCAGTACTTC
-	TRBJ1-5	TRBV12-3/TRBV12-4	TRBD1	CASGQGANQPQHF	TGTGCCAGCGGACAGGGGGCGAATCAGCCCCAGCATTTT
-	TRBJ2-7	TRBV28	-	CASSLNRYEQYF	TGTGCCAGCAGTTTAAATCGGTACGAGCAGTACTTC
-	TRBJ2-7	TRBV2	-	CASSEARAYGDSYEQYF	TGTGCCAGCAGTGAGGCCAGGGCATACGGCGATTCCTACGAGCAGTACTTC
-	TRBJ2-1	TRBV5-1	TRBD2	CASSFGTSNEQFF	TGCGCCAGCAGCTTTGGGACTAGCAATGAGCAGTTCTTC
-	TRBJ1-5	TRBV19	TRBD1	CASSRGGTVGQPQHF	TGTGCCAGTAGTAGAGGGGGCACGGTCGGTCAGCCCCAGCATTTT
few	TRBJ2-2	TRBV29-1	TRBD1	CSVEGQGYYTGELFF	TGCAGCGTTGAGGGACAGGGGTACTACACCGGGGAGCTGTTTTTT
-	TRBJ2-2	TRBV6-1	TRBD2	CASSELAGRAGELFF	TGTGCCAGCAGTGAACTAGCGGGACGCGCCGGGGAGCTGTTTTTT
-	TRBJ2-1	TRBV5-4	TRBD2	CASSPGGPSSYNEQFF	TGTGCCAGCAGCCCGGGGGGTCCTAGCTCCTACAATGAGCAGTTCTTC
-	TRBJ1-2	TRBV15	-	CATSRQFQNYGYTF	TGTGCCACCAGCCGACAGTTCCAAAACTATGGCTACACCTTC
-	TRBJ2-5	TRBV6-2/TRBV6-3	TRBD1	CASSDRRQGQETQYF	TGTGCCAGCAGTGATCGACGACAGGGTCAAGAGACCCAGTACTTC
-	TRBJ1-1	TRBV7-8	TRBD1	CASSFDRGPGFGAFF	TGTGCCAGCAGCTTTGACAGGGGGCCGGGCTTTGGAGCTTTCTTT